Presented here are 5 T cell receptor beta chains from one specimen sequenced in a study of cytomegalovirus exposure and HLA in healthy donors. 13 Jbeta primers and 60 Vbeta primers were used for the PCR. Profiled with immunoSEQ multiplex PCR; TCRdb holds only in-frame clones, not every one. Here the sample spans 60,000 to 95,000 clones, about 81% being singletons. The sample taken for sequencing was PBMCs. The source of these receptors is a woman aged 40-49 years in good health and CMV-seropositive.

The chain carries TRBV15 and TRBJ1-1; 9 nucleotides match TRBD1. J lost 3 bases, V lost 2 bases, and 4 bases had no gene match. Germline V lookup: CDR1 LNHNV, CDR2 YYDKDF (reference sequence). CDR3 length equals 15 residues. The CDR3 reads CATSRKQGADTEAFF. DNA of the CDR3: TGTGCCACCAGCAGAAAACAGGGGGCGGACACTGAAGCTTTCTTT. The whole variable domain, remainder taken from reference TRBV15 and TRBJ1-1, is DAMVIQNPRYQVTQFGKPVTLSCSQTLNHNVMYWYQQKSSQAPKLLFHYYDKDFNNEADTPDNFQSRRPNTSFCFLDIRSPGLGDTAMYLCATSRKQGADTEAFFGQGTRLTVV.

The V gene is TRBV30, the J gene TRBJ2-7; 9 nucleotides line up with TRBD2. CDR3 size: 14 residues. V shed 2 bases, J shed 1 base, and the junction held 3 bases outside the gene matches. Germline lookup yields CDR1 GTSNPN and CDR2 SVGIG (reference sequence). The CDR3 loop reads CAWSITSGSYEQYF. Here the CDR3 DNA reads TGTGCCTGGAGTATTACTAGCGGGTCCTACGAGCAGTACTTC.

The gene calls are TRBV29-1 and TRBJ2-7, with 9 bases identical to TRBD1. V shed 1 base, J shed 6 bases, and the junction held 1 base outside the gene matches. CDR3 size: 12 residues. In germline, CDR1 is SQVTM, CDR2 ANQGSEA. The CDR3: CSVEGTGAEQYF. In DNA form, the CDR3 reads TGCAGCGTTGAAGGGACAGGGGCCGAGCAGTACTTC.

This sequence joins TRBV30 and TRBJ1-6; tentatively, D is TRBD1 (6 bases). Germline CDR1 is GTSNPN and CDR2 is SVGIG (reference sequence). V was clipped by 2 bases and J by 10 bases, with 15 bases between them. The CDR3 contains 14 residues. DNA for the CDR3: TGTGCCTGGAGTCCTCAGGGGTTAACCTCACCCCTCCACTTT. This encodes CAWSPQGLTSPLHF.

The rearrangement links TRBV7-2 to TRBJ2-7; weak D call: TRBD1 (6 bases). CDR1 is SGHTA, CDR2 FQGNSA, per germline. This CDR3 has 14 amino acids. V dropped 4 bases and J dropped 2 bases, with 12 bases sitting between them. As DNA, the CDR3 is TGTGCCAGCAGCTCAACCGACAGGACCTACGAGCAGTACTTC. Its protein is CASSSTDRTYEQYF.